These 21 T cell receptor beta chains originate from one sample sequenced in a study of post-analysis software for immune sequencing data. The study, taken as a whole, reports: There were a few TRBV segments more frequent in patients than controls, and TRBV5-6, TRBV5-1 and TRBV20-1 were among them.

Unique molecular identifiers were carried by the TCR beta cDNA libraries. TCRdb used MiXCR to reprocess the PCR reads, holding one entry per CDR3 protein. The data show 500,000 to 600,000 distinct CDR3 sequences, with roughly 45% seen just once and 1.5% to 2% held by the top ten. Their antigens remain unidentified. The sequencing sample was made of blood. Receptor source: a girl aged 5-17 years with multiple sclerosis.

This chain joins TRBV4-2 and TRBJ2-1, with 9 bases aligning to TRBD1. In germline, CDR1 is LGHNA, CDR2 YNFKEQ. The CDR3 is 17 amino acids. The V segment lost 4 bases and the J segment 1 base; nucleotides outside the gene matches: 8. The CDR3, as DNA: TGTGCCAGCAGCCGACAGGGGGGTCAACCTTCCTACAATGAGCAGTTCTTC. Its translation: CASSRQGGQPSYNEQFF.

The chain recombines TRBV13 with TRBJ2-7; possibly TRBD1 for D (5 bases). Germline V gene data show CDR1 as PRHDT and CDR2 as FYEKMQ (reference sequence). V lost 4 bases and J 3 bases, leaving 13 bases between the germline ends. The CDR3 consists of 14 residues. The CDR3 bases are TGTGCCAGCAGCTCGCAGGGCCCAATCTACGAGCAGTACTTC. Protein product: CASSSQGPIYEQYF.

This clonotype turned up a few times. The J gene is TRBJ1-2, the V gene TRBV5-6; D is possibly TRBD1 (5 bases). Trimming removed 1 base at V and 7 bases at J, with 20 bases between. The germline CDR1 and CDR2 sequences are SGHDT and YYEEEE. The CDR3 has 16 amino acids. CDR3 sequence reads: CASSLQVPGKASGYTF. As DNA, the CDR3 is TGTGCCAGCAGCTTGCAAGTTCCAGGGAAGGCGAGTGGCTACACCTTC. The whole variable domain, filled in from reference TRBV5-6 and TRBJ1-2, reads DAGVTQSPTHLIKTRGQQVTLRCSPKSGHDTVSWYQQALGQGPQFIFQYYEEEERQRGNFPDRFSGHQFPNYSSELNVNALLLGDSALYLCASSLQVPGKASGYTFGSGTRLTVV.

This clonotype has just a few counts. This chain uses TRBV28 with TRBJ1-2; D is possibly TRBD1 (6 bases). Germline assignment: CDR1 MDHEN and CDR2 SYDVKM. There are 14 residues in the CDR3. V lost 5 bases, J lost 5 bases, and 15 bases lay in between. In nucleotides, the CDR3 is TGTGCCAGCAGTCTAGGGCTAACAGGGTATGGCTACACCTTC. Translating it yields CASSLGLTGYGYTF.

This clonotype was observed a handful of times. This sequence joins TRBV7-3 and TRBJ2-1; D unclear. The CDR3 length is 16 residues. With 5 bases removed from V and 0 bases from J, the gap between germline ends came to 14 bases. In germline, CDR1 is SGHTA, CDR2 FQGTGA. DNA of the CDR3: TGTGCCAGCAGCACTCTACCTACGAGCTCCTACAATGAGCAGTTCTTC. This encodes CASSTLPTSSYNEQFF.

This chain links TRBV10-3 with TRBJ1-2; 8 bases map to TRBD1. V shed 2 bases and J 6 bases; nucleotides not matched to a gene: 8. In germline, CDR1 is ENHRY, CDR2 SYGVKD. The CDR3 sequence is 15 residues long. The CDR3 here is CAISESGQGIDGYTF. The DNA of the CDR3 is TGTGCCATCAGTGAGAGCGGACAGGGTATCGATGGCTACACCTTC.

The chain joins TRBV12-3 or TRBV12-4 to TRBJ2-7; D is tentatively TRBD1 or TRBD2 (6 bases each). V gave up 2 bases and J gave up 7 bases, with 18 bases separating them. The CDR3 has 15 amino acids. For the CDR3, the DNA is TGTGCCAGCAGTTTAAGGGCCGGGGGCCCAGGGGAGCAGTACTTC. This codes for CASSLRAGGPGEQYF.

The table lists this clonotype with a few counts. The chain recombines TRBV5-1 with TRBJ2-5; 13 bases line up with TRBD2. Germline-derived CDR1 and CDR2 are SGHRS and YFSETQ. The V segment lost 6 bases and the J segment 5 bases; nucleotides outside the gene matches: 7. This CDR3 comprises 15 residues. The CDR3 here is CASTGLAGASETQYF. CDR3 DNA: TGCGCCAGCACAGGACTAGCGGGAGCTAGTGAGACCCAGTACTTC.

The chain employs TRBV3-1 and TRBJ1-1; possible D gene TRBD1, 5 bases. The CDR3 is 15 amino acids. From germline, CDR1 is LGHDT and CDR2 YNNKEL (reference sequence). The V end lost 9 bases, the J end lost 2 bases, and 19 bases lay between the germline ends. CDR3 sequence (DNA): TGTGCCAGTCGGCGCGGGGCAGGGTTAAACACTGAAGCTTTCTTT. This translates into CASRRGAGLNTEAFF. Together with reference TRBV3-1 and TRBJ1-1, the CDR3 gives the full variable domain: DTAVSQTPKYLVTQMGNDKSIKCEQNLGHDTMYWYKQDSKKFLKIMFSYNNKELIINETVPNRFSPKSPDKAHLNLHINSLELGDSAVYFCASRRGAGLNTEAFFGQGTRLTVV.

V and J are TRBV7-9 and TRBJ2-3; D possibly corresponds to TRBD2 (6 bases). The CDR3 extends over 14 amino acids. Germline CDR1 SEHNR, CDR2 FQNEAQ (reference sequence). The ends were cut back, 6 bases at V and 2 bases at J, with 12 bases in the middle. The CDR3 is CASRGREYTDTQYF. As DNA, the CDR3 is TGTGCCAGCAGAGGACGGGAGTACACAGATACGCAGTATTTT.

The J gene is TRBJ2-1, the V gene TRBV3-1; 7 bases fit TRBD2. J gave up 6 bases and V 1 base, and 9 bases lay outside the gene matches. The CDR3 contains 16 residues. Per germline, CDR1 LGHDT and CDR2 YNNKEL (reference sequence). This CDR3 is CASSQALASGGNEQFF. The CDR3 DNA is TGTGCCAGCAGCCAAGCTCTTGCTAGCGGAGGCAATGAGCAGTTCTTC.

The V gene is TRBV12-3 or TRBV12-4, the J gene TRBJ1-3; TRBD1 aligns across 11 bases. The CDR3 contains 16 residues. The V segment lost 4 bases and the J segment 3 bases; nucleotides outside the gene matches: 5. The CDR3 loop reads CASSSRTGGLGNTIYF. In nucleotides, the CDR3 is TGTGCCAGCAGTTCCCGGACAGGGGGCCTTGGAAACACCATATATTTT.

This sequence joins TRBV12-3 or TRBV12-4 and TRBJ1-5, with D hard to call. The CDR3 has 13 residues. V dropped 8 bases and J dropped 0 bases, with 8 bases sitting between them. The chain's CDR3 is CASGENSNQPQHF. The CDR3 nucleotides are TGTGCCAGCGGGGAGAATAGCAATCAGCCCCAGCATTTT.

This chain connects TRBV27 to TRBJ2-3; D remains unclear. Germline V gene lookup returns CDR1 MNHEY and CDR2 SMNVEV (reference sequence). CDR3 length: 12 residues. The V end lost 8 bases, the J end lost 2 bases, and 8 bases lay between the germline ends. The DNA for the CDR3 is TGTGCCAGCTGGATGACCACAGATACGCAGTATTTT. Its translation: CASWMTTDTQYF.

This clonotype was seen only once. This rearrangement joins TRBV7-9 to TRBJ2-3; maybe TRBD2 (6 bases). Germline assignment: CDR1 SEHNR and CDR2 FQNEAQ (reference sequence). The CDR3 is 14 residues long. V gave up 5 bases and J gave up 4 bases, with 13 bases separating them. The CDR3 bases are TGTGCCAGCAGCGAGGACAAGCGGGCAGATACGCAGTATTTT. Protein product: CASSEDKRADTQYF.

This chain uses TRBV3-1 with TRBJ2-1; D is undetermined. V gave up 4 bases and J gave up 4 bases, with 11 bases separating them. This CDR3 is 14 amino acids long. The germline V gene has CDR1 LGHDT and CDR2 YNNKEL (reference sequence). The DNA for the CDR3 is TGTGCCAGCAGCCCAGAAACTACTTACAATGAGCAGTTCTTC. This codes for CASSPETTYNEQFF.

A few counts support this clonotype. In DNA, the CDR3 is TGTGCCAGCAGCTTAAGGGAAACCAAGCAGTATTTT. Residues: CASSLRETKQYF. The chain recombines TRBV7-9 with TRBJ2-3; D gene ambiguous. V lost 2 bases, J lost 11 bases, and 11 bases lay in between. The CDR3 has 12 residues. Germline loops: CDR1 SEHNR, CDR2 FQNEAQ (reference sequence). Filled out from reference TRBV7-9 and TRBJ2-3, the complete variable domain reads DTGVSQNPRHKITKRGQNVTFRCDPISEHNRLYWYRQTLGQGPEFLTYFQNEAQLEKSRLLSDRFSAERPKGSFSTLEIQRTEQGDSAMYLCASSLRETKQYFGPGTRLTVL.

The chain joins TRBV7-9 to TRBJ2-3, with D uncertain. From germline, CDR1 is SEHNR and CDR2 FQNEAQ (reference sequence). This CDR3 has 15 residues. V dropped 7 bases and J dropped 0 bases, with 14 bases sitting between them. The CDR3 loop reads CASTNTYPSTDTQYF. CDR3 DNA sequence: TGTGCCAGCACCAACACTTACCCTAGCACAGATACGCAGTATTTT.

This clonotype has a handful of counts. This chain connects TRBV12-3 or TRBV12-4 to TRBJ2-3, with D possibly being TRBD1 (6 bases). The CDR3 has 14 residues. V shed 3 bases and J shed 2 bases, with 9 bases lying between them. CDR3 coding DNA: TGTGCCAGCAGTTTGGGGGCGAACACAGATACGCAGTATTTT. It specifies CASSLGANTDTQYF.

This clonotype was found a few times. The rearrangement links TRBV6-4 to TRBJ2-1, with 8 bases matching TRBD2. This CDR3 has 13 amino acids. CDR1 is MRHNA and CDR2 is SNTAGT in the germline V gene. V lost 5 bases, J lost 8 bases, and 5 bases stayed unmatched. In nucleotides, the CDR3 is TGTGCCAGCAGTCTCGGGGGGGCGGATGAGCAGTTCTTC. Translation gives CASSLGGADEQFF.

This chain uses TRBV11-2 with TRBJ2-7; perhaps D is TRBD1 or TRBD2 (5 bases each). The CDR3 contains 16 residues. In germline, CDR1 is SGHAT, CDR2 FQNNGV. Trimming took off 6 bases at V and 6 bases at J, with 24 bases between the two ends. The CDR3 nucleotides read TGTGCCAGCAGTTCCCTAGTAGGGACCATCTCAGGCGAGCAGTACTTC. Protein: CASSSLVGTISGEQYF.